The next 12 T cell receptor beta chains were all read from a single sample in a study of identifying expanded T cells in peripheral blood. TCRdb's copy holds only in-frame clones and misses some; the assay was immunoSEQ multiplex PCR. The sample has roughly 63,000 clones; over 80% are singletons. Sequencing input: blood. The receptors shown here come from a person between 18 and 75 years old in good health.

In nucleotides, the CDR3 is TGTGCCAGCAGTGAACTAGCGGGAGGGCCCGGGGAGCTGTTTTTT. It specifies CASSELAGGPGELFF. The chain joins TRBV6-1 to TRBJ2-2, with 12 bases identical to TRBD2. CDR3 length: 15 amino acids. V trimming: 2 bases; J trimming: 6 bases; junction bases outside the gene matches: 1. CDR1 and CDR2 from the germline V gene are MNHNS and SASEGT.

This chain connects TRBV7-9 to TRBJ2-7; D gene unclear. This CDR3 is built from 11 residues. The germline gives CDR1 SEHNR, CDR2 FQNEAQ (reference sequence). Trimming took off 5 bases at V and 7 bases at J, with 9 bases between the two ends. CDR3 DNA: TGTGCCAGCAGCCTAGAGGAGGAGCAGTACGTC. Translation gives CASSLEEEQYV.

CDR3: CASSSSKREGLNIQYF. CDR3 nucleotide sequence: TGTGCCAGCAGCTCCTCCAAGCGGGAGGGGCTAAACATTCAGTACTTC. The chain is built from TRBV7-9 and TRBJ2-4; TRBD2 agrees at 10 bases. The CDR3 runs 16 residues. The V segment lost 4 bases and the J segment 6 bases; nucleotides outside the gene matches: 9. Germline V gives CDR1 SEHNR, CDR2 FQNEAQ (reference sequence).

The genes are TRBV23-1 and TRBJ1-5, with D possibly matching TRBD1 (5 bases). TRBV23-1 is an ORF; its function is uncertain. This CDR3 is built from 19 residues. V lost 0 bases to trimming and J lost 5 bases, with 23 bases between them. CDR3 protein: CASSQSGPQNSGRDQPQHF. The CDR3 DNA follows: TGCGCCAGCAGTCAATCGGGCCCCCAAAACTCGGGACGGGATCAGCCCCAGCATTTT.

The rearrangement joins TRBV19 to TRBJ2-1; no clear D. CDR1 and CDR2 (germline): LNHDA, SQIVND (reference sequence). The CDR3 runs 13 residues. V lost 2 bases and J 5 bases, leaving 7 bases between the germline ends. CDR3 DNA: TGTGCCAGTAGTATACGACTGCACAATGAGCAGTTCTTC. It encodes CASSIRLHNEQFF.

CDR3 protein: CASSQTVYEQYV. CDR3 in DNA: TGTGCCAGCAGCCAAACCGTTTACGAGCAGTACGTC. This chain uses TRBV2 with TRBJ2-7; unclear D gene. The CDR3 is 12 amino acids. Trimming took 6 bases from V and 4 from J, leaving 10 bases between them. The germline V gene encodes CDR1 SNHLY and CDR2 FYNNEI.

This chain joins TRBV2 and TRBJ2-1, with 12 bases aligning to TRBD2. The CDR3 runs 17 residues. V lost 6 bases to trimming and J lost 1 base; unmatched junction nucleotides: 7. Looked up from germline, CDR1 is SNHLY and CDR2 is FYNNEI. The CDR3 coding sequence is TGTGCCAGCAGCACGACTAGCGGGGGTAGTTCCTACAATGAGCAGTTCTTC. The encoded protein is CASSTTSGGSSYNEQFF.

The CDR3 DNA is TGTGCCAGCAGCGCCACAGGGGAAGCCGAGCAGTACTTC. Translating it yields CASSATGEAEQYF. The chain employs TRBV7-9 and TRBJ2-7, with 7 bases that match TRBD1. Per the germline V gene, CDR1 is SEHNR and CDR2 is FQNEAQ (reference sequence). The CDR3 sequence is 13 residues long. After removal of 5 bases from V and 6 bases from J, the junction contained 7 bases not matched to a gene.

The chain employs TRBV11-2 and TRBJ2-3; 8 nucleotides line up with TRBD1. The J segment lost 3 bases and the V segment lost 0 bases, leaving 8 bases of the junction unmatched. This CDR3 is built from 17 residues. Germline assignment: CDR1 SGHAT and CDR2 FQNNGV. CDR3 sequence: CASSLDPQGARTDTQYF. DNA of the CDR3: TGTGCCAGCAGCTTAGACCCTCAGGGGGCTAGGACAGATACGCAGTATTTT. The full variable domain, completed using reference TRBV11-2 and TRBJ2-3, is EAGVAQSPRYKIIEKRQSVAFWCNPISGHATLYWYQQILGQGPKLLIQFQNNGVVDDSQLPKDRFSAERLKGVDSTLKIQPAKLEDSAVYLCASSLDPQGARTDTQYFGPGTRLTVL.

V gene TRBV27 combines with J gene TRBJ2-3; TRBD2 aligns across 10 bases. Germline CDR1 MNHEY, CDR2 SMNVEV (reference sequence). V was pared by 7 bases and J by 3 bases, with 10 bases of the junction left unmatched. This CDR3 has 16 amino acids. The CDR3 protein is CASTSRSLAGTDTQYF. In nucleotides, the CDR3 is TGTGCCAGCACTTCGCGCTCACTAGCGGGAACAGATACGCAGTATTTT.

This clone was observed a single time. This rearrangement joins TRBV7-6 to TRBJ2-5, with D tentatively TRBD2 (6 bases). Germline V lookup: CDR1 SGHVS, CDR2 FNYEAQ. V was clipped by 6 bases and J by 2 bases, with 13 bases between them. This CDR3 contains 14 residues. The chain's CDR3 is CASRTGTFQETQYF. For the CDR3, the DNA is TGTGCCAGCAGAACCGGGACTTTTCAAGAGACCCAGTACTTC.

This chain uses TRBV30 with TRBJ1-1, with 7 bases lining up with TRBD1. The CDR3 has 13 residues. V dropped 3 bases and J dropped 6; count of bases not matched to a gene: 7. Germline loops: CDR1 GTSNPN, CDR2 SVGIG (reference sequence). This CDR3 reads CAWRSGGGSEAFF. The CDR3 nucleotides are TGTGCCTGGAGATCAGGGGGGGGTTCTGAAGCTTTCTTT.